This record concerns one T cell receptor beta chain sequence. The target antigen is unknown. These data come from a study of T cells expressing NK-cell markers. Across the study: The study sequenced eight donors, seven HCMV-seropositive and one seronegative.

TCRdb reprocessed the 5' RACE reads and stores each CDR3 protein as one record, lacking DNA. The sample table sets out about 460,000 distinct CDR3 sequences. The CDR3 length is 14 residues. Germline loops: CDR1 KGHDR, CDR2 SFDVKD. The study's findings and limits: Each of a handful of donors carried dominant NKG2C+ clonotypes accounting for about 1.0-7.5% of CD8+ T cells.

The source material was blood T cells: a sorted CD56 or NKG2C T cell subset, CD4+ or CD8+ T cells, or bulk PBMC T cells (not recorded which). The J gene is TRBJ2-1, the V gene TRBV24-1; the TRBD1 assignment by TCRdb is unverifiable without DNA. This receptor was identified in a woman aged 45 to 65 in good health. Here the CDR3 reads CATSDLPTGAPQFF.